Given below is one T cell receptor beta chain in context. Its antigen remains unidentified. The CDR3 is made up of 15 amino acids. The V gene lost 6 bases and the J gene lost 4 bases, with 16 bases spanning the gap. Germline lookup yields CDR1 MNHEY and CDR2 SVGAGI. Graft donor-derived T-allo10 cells were described as host-alloantigen-specific, anergic, and alloantigen-specifically suppressive. TCRdb reprocessed the reads with MiXCR, giving one entry per CDR3 protein. Of about 68,000 distinct CDR3 sequences listed, nearly 65% are singletons. The record originates from a study of type 1 regulatory T cells. Looking at the study overall: T-allo10 is a Tr1-enriched, alloantigen-specific CD4 T cell product made in vitro.

Sequenced: cultured T cells, either the whole culture or a sorted T cell fraction (not recorded which). Subset given: Tr1-enriched cell product generated in vitro against host alloantigens. This clonotype originated in a human donor in good health. V usage is TRBV6-5 and J usage is TRBJ2-4; TRBD1 or TRBD2 may be the D gene (5 bases each). For the CDR3, the DNA is TGTGCCAGCAGGTCCTCCGGGGCAGAAAAAAACATTCAGTACTTC. This codes for CASRSSGAEKNIQYF.